This T cell receptor (beta chain) was sequenced in a study of human T cells and chemical hapten exposure. The time point was: patch test 1, 2 weeks after DPC sensitization. Treatment defined: therapeutic diphenylcyclopropenone sensitization with weekly scalp DPC. TCRdb processed the RACE reads anew with MiXCR; each CDR3 protein has one entry. In the table there are more than 150,000 distinct CDR3 sequences, 14% of which are singletons. V shed 6 bases and J 5 bases; nucleotides not matched to a gene: 9. Per the germline V gene, CDR1 is GTSNPN and CDR2 is SVGIG (reference sequence). The CDR3 covers 14 residues.

The sample consisted of whole blood, taken in connection with sensitization to the hapten diphenylcyclopropenone (DPC). The chain carries TRBV30 and TRBJ1-5; 8 bases agree with TRBD1. The clonotype originates from a woman aged 25 to 39 with alopecia areata. Some clones in this sample may be carry-over from other donors' samples. The CDR3 DNA is TGTGCCTGTGAGAACGACAGGGGAGATCAGCCCCAGCATTTT. Protein: CACENDRGDQPQHF.